This TCR beta chain was recorded in a study of cytomegalovirus exposure and HLA in healthy donors. In germline, CDR1 is SGHTA, CDR2 FQGTGA. Trimming left V 1 base short and J 5 bases short, with 15 bases between. The CDR3 loop spans 15 amino acids. Points from the study as a whole: Presence/absence analyses assumed roughly uniform sequencing depth across donors, which may not hold. The investigators catalogued 164 TCR beta chains as cytomegalovirus-associated. The majority of CMV-associated TCR beta chains were reported as apparently HLA-restricted in a later analysis.

Details on this clone: Its antigen is as yet unknown.

PCR used 60 Vbeta primers and 13 Jbeta primers. Sequencing was performed with immunoSEQ multiplex PCR; in TCRdb, only in-frame clones are kept and a portion is missing. The table shows about 140,000 clones, with more than 70% occurring only once. The sequenced sample consisted of PBMCs. V usage is TRBV7-3 and J usage is TRBJ2-7; possible D gene TRBD2, 5 bases. The sequence was obtained from a man younger than 35 in good health and CMV-seropositive. CDR3 in amino acids: CASSLSPGLSNEQYF. The CDR3 region has the DNA TGTGCCAGCAGCTTAAGTCCTGGACTTTCAAACGAGCAGTACTTC.